The entry below gives a single T cell receptor beta chain sequence along with its context. Methods used by the authors: Counts of nucleated cells, estimated from reference gene primer amplification, were obtained. The table came from immunoSEQ multiplex PCR; TCRdb's copy has only in-frame clones and leaves some out. That table is the source of V, J and clone size, and D and trimming were worked out from the DNA. The sample records roughly 200,000 clones, over 75% being singletons. The data were taken from a study of blood T cell repertoires in COVID-19. Overall study context: Both acute and convalescent COVID-19 samples were obtained from the United States, Italy and Spain. Sample material is recorded as cDNA or gDNA derived from T cells, B-cell-depleted T cells, or PBMCs.

CDR1 is MNHEY, CDR2 SVGEGT, per germline. This CDR3 spans 16 amino acids. The V and J ends lost 0 bases and 1 base respectively, with 10 bases between them. The sample comprised peripheral blood. The sequence derives from a man in his forties or fifties with acute or convalescent COVID-19. V and J are TRBV6-2 or TRBV6-3 and TRBJ2-1, with D possibly being TRBD1 (5 bases). In DNA, the CDR3 is TGTGCCAGCAGTTACTCGTTTAGGGGATCCTACAATGAGCAGTTCTTC. Translated, it gives CASSYSFRGSYNEQFF.